These T cell receptor beta chains were read from a single sample in a study of blood T cell repertoires in COVID-19. Method: immunoSEQ multiplex PCR; TCRdb's copy keeps in-frame clones and lacks some. The data contain 200,000 to 250,000 clones, about 80% of them singletons. The material sequenced was PBMCs or T cells enriched from blood (not recorded which). The receptors shown here come from a woman between 50 and 59 years old who had been exposed to COVID-19. Both conserved end residues are part of each CDR3. Size tells how often a clone was seen (once, few, many) or the class of an expanded clone, and some rows leave it out.

v_gene | abundance | CDR3aa
TRBV10-3 | - | CGSGGAGKETQYF
TRBV24-1 | - | CATRGTSSGEQYF
TRBV7-2 | many | CASSARAPRDTEAFF
TRBV30 | - | CAWQTGTEAFF
TRBV4-3 | - | CASSPGTGGLNTGELFF
TRBV18 | - | CASSPPSGASYTEAFF
TRBV6-5 | - | CASSYSTLNTEAFF
TRBV7-9 | - | CASRLILAGGNTGELFF
TRBV3-1/TRBV3-2 | - | CASSLPGGSTEAFF
TRBV24-1 | - | CATSDFGYEQYF
TRBV2 | - | CASSLQGSSQPQHF
TRBV19 | - | CASSPDPLTSGGANEQFF
TRBV29-1 | few | CSVETSDRNEQYF
TRBV4-3 | - | CASSQLQGNEQFF
TRBV24-1 | - | CATSDAGGPVNEQFF
TRBV19 | once | CASSIDRVGRGETQYF
TRBV29-1 | - | CSVLSGSYYEQYF
TRBV19 | - | CASSLALGWGGGTEAFF
TRBV5-6 | - | CASSGDRVTTDTQYF
TRBV6-1 | - | CASSEAPGTGPYEQYF
TRBV2 | - | CASRDRDRASNEQFF
TRBV12-3/TRBV12-4 | - | CASSLGQYNEQFF
TRBV5-1 | - | CASSSGQTNEKLFF
TRBV6-5 | once | CASSYAGDSGNTIYF
TRBV6-2/TRBV6-3 | - | CASSYGGGPNEQFF
TRBV4-1 | few | CASSQSILAGTYNSPLHF
TRBV7-8 | few | CASSAGPRTDTQYF
TRBV10-2 | - | CASSERQGGQPQHF
TRBV9 | - | CASSVGAGDSREAFF
TRBV29-1 | - | CSVEEAGGNTIYF
TRBV6-6 | - | CASSSTGGQNNEQFF
TRBV19 | - | CASSRRTEGNTIYF
TRBV6-5 | - | CASRTGELKAQPQHF
TRBV5-4 | few | CASSLAQGRGGELFF
TRBV27 | - | CASILWTGEAFF